The following is a T cell receptor (beta chain) sequence with its context. Authors' processing steps: Amplification of reference gene primers provided the estimated nucleated cell counts. TCRdb's table, derived via immunoSEQ multiplex PCR, lists solely in-frame clones and lacks some. That table furnishes V, J and clone size, whereas the DNA furnished D and trimming. The top ten hold roughly 5% of the sample, which has 150,000 to 200,000 clones, roughly 83% seen once. This sample stems from a study of blood T cell repertoires in COVID-19. Whole-study context: Samples taken during acute and convalescent COVID-19 were collected in the United States, Italy and Spain.

Participants were aged about 18 to 90 years from around 25 US areas. Germline assignment: CDR1 SGHRS and CDR2 YFSETQ. The CDR3 length is 15 residues. V lost 4 bases to trimming and J lost 3 bases; unmatched junction nucleotides: 4. This TCR came from a man in his 70s who had been exposed to COVID-19. The gene calls are TRBV5-1 and TRBJ1-4; 9 bases are shared with TRBD1. The sample was PBMCs or T cells enriched from blood (not recorded which). CDR3 sequence reads: CASSRTGAPNEKLFF. DNA of the CDR3: TGCGCCAGCAGCAGGACAGGGGCCCCTAATGAAAAACTGTTTTTT.